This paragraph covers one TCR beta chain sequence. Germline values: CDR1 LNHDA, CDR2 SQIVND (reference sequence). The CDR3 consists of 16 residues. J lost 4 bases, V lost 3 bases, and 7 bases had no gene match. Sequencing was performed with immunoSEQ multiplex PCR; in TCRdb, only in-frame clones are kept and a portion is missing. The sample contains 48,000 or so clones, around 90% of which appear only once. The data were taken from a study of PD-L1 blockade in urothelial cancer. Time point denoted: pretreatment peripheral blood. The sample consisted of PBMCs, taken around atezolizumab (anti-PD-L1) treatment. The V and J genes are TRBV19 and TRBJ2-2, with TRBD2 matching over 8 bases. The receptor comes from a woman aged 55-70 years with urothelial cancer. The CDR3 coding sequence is TGTGCCAGTAGTATCTTAGGGACTAGAGGCACCGGGGAGCTGTTTTTT. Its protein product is CASSILGTRGTGELFF.